This TCR beta chain was obtained from a study of identical twins. Whole-study findings and limits: For zero-insertion analyses, partial confounding could come from invariant MAIT and iNKT cells. Out-of-frame TCR alpha sharing in monozygotic twins exceeded recombination model predictions.

From germline, CDR1 is LNHDA and CDR2 SQIVND (reference sequence). The V and J ends lost 3 bases and 7 bases respectively, with 10 bases between them. This CDR3 has 14 residues. All donors comprised healthy Caucasians. With regard to this clonotype: Its matching antigen is unknown.

With template switching, a universal primer site was added, and the cDNA carried unique molecular identifiers. TCRdb reprocessed the 5' RACE reads with MiXCR, giving one entry per CDR3 protein. This table has hundreds of thousands of distinct CDR3 sequences, 9% to 15% appearing once. This sample also appeared in a second study, on yellow fever vaccine responses in identical twins.

The sample comprised PBMCs. The chain links TRBV19 to TRBJ1-6; tentatively, D is TRBD1 (5 bases). The sequence was obtained from a woman aged 18 to 35 in good health. The CDR3 spells CASSIDSGNSPLHF. DNA of the CDR3: TGTGCCAGTAGTATCGACAGCGGCAATTCACCCCTCCACTTT.